This paragraph reports one TCR beta chain. Its antigen is not known. Until they underwent thyroid surgery, no patient had received any treatment. These data are taken from a study of metastatic and nonmetastatic thyroid tumors. Study in general: Repertoire comparisons spanned blood and tumor or nodule tissue from malignant and benign thyroid patients.

Looked up from germline, CDR1 is MNHEY and CDR2 is SMNVEV (reference sequence). This CDR3 is built from 13 residues. Trimming shortened V by 6 bases and J by 13 bases, and 22 bases separated the two germline ends. Broader study findings: As reported, TCR beta diversity in blood and tumor was significantly higher in malignant thyroid tumors than in benign nodules.

Per the original data handling: Researchers built a distant-metastasis classifier for papillary thyroid cancer that drew on CDR3 differences across clinicopathological groups. TCRdb reprocessed the PCR reads via MiXCR. The V and J calls, along with clone size, are taken from TCRdb and not from the paper's own processing. The table lists about 39,000 clones, less than 20% of them singletons, with 22% in the top ten. The sample consisted of blood. The chain combines TRBV27 with TRBJ2-7; D possibly corresponds to TRBD1 (8 bases). This TCR derives from a female donor with papillary thyroid cancer or a benign thyroid nodule (not recorded which). Some clones in this sample may be carry-over from other donors' samples. The CDR3 region is CASRPTGDYELYF. CDR3 in DNA: TGTGCCAGCAGGCCGACAGGGGACTACGAGCTTTACTTC.